These 17 T cell receptor beta chains share one sample of origin, sequenced in a study of tumor-infiltrating lymphocytes in oesophageal squamous cell carcinoma. One entry per CDR3 protein, called by TCRdb with MiXCR from the PCR reads. The sample records some 21,000 distinct CDR3 sequences, less than 45% being singletons. Sequenced material: esophageal tumor tissue. Receptor source: a male donor with esophageal squamous cell carcinoma.

The chain has TRBV6-1 and TRBJ1-2; 8 bases align to TRBD1. Germline CDR1 and CDR2: MNHNS and SASEGT. The CDR3 is made up of 14 amino acids. The trim removed 4 bases at V and 5 bases at J, leaving 6 bases unmatched. The CDR3 region is CASSAQGGKYGYTF. CDR3 DNA: TGTGCCAGCAGTGCACAGGGGGGAAAGTATGGCTACACCTTC.

This clonotype was seen repeatedly, ten times or more. This chain uses TRBV6-1 with TRBJ2-5, with 16 positions matching TRBD2. V lost 6 bases, J lost 2 bases, and 9 bases stayed unmatched. The CDR3 sequence is 18 residues long. The germline V gene encodes CDR1 MNHNS and CDR2 SASEGT. The CDR3 sequence: CASRAGTSGGDPQETQYF. The CDR3 DNA is TGTGCCAGCAGGGCCGGGACTAGCGGGGGGGATCCACAAGAGACCCAGTACTTC.

This clonotype was seen only once. The CDR3 DNA reads as TGTGCCAGCAGGAAACAGGGACCCTATGGCTACACCTTC. Translating it yields CASRKQGPYGYTF. This sequence joins TRBV28 and TRBJ1-2; TRBD1 is a possible D gene (6 bases). V was pared by 6 bases and J by 4 bases, with 12 bases between. Germline loops: CDR1 MDHEN, CDR2 SYDVKM. This CDR3 spans 13 amino acids.

About this clonotype itself: This CDR3 fails to terminate in the conserved phenylalanine or tryptophan, so it likely reflects a read error. The DNA is omitted, as the CDR3 cannot be located on it reliably, and the CDR3 follows TCRdb's listing. This chain joins TRBV28 and TRBJ2-3; the table's D call TRBD1 went unverified against the DNA. In germline, CDR1 is MDHEN, CDR2 SYDVKM. From its first to its last residue, the CDR3 has 11 amino acids. The CDR3 protein is CASSRQGKLWV.

The J gene is TRBJ2-4, the V gene TRBV7-3, with 7 bases identical to TRBD2. The J call may be faulty, since TRBJ2-7 better matches the DNA end. The length of the CDR3 is 15 residues. The V gene's germline CDR1 is SGHTA and CDR2 FQGTGA. CDR3 protein: CASSLLPSGDYEQYF. The CDR3 DNA reads TGTGCCAGCAGCTTATTGCCTAGCGGAGACTACGAGCAGTACTTC.

This chain connects TRBV11-2 to TRBJ2-3; maybe TRBD2 (6 bases). V lost 4 bases and J 2 bases, leaving 7 bases between the germline ends. The CDR3 is 13 amino acids. CDR1 is SGHAT, CDR2 FQNNGV, per germline. The CDR3, as DNA: TGTGCCAGCAGCTCGGGGGACACAGATACGCAGTATTTT. Its translation is CASSSGDTDTQYF. The full variable domain, in which reference TRBV11-2 and TRBJ2-3 provide the parts outside the CDR3, is EAGVAQSPRYKIIEKRQSVAFWCNPISGHATLYWYQQILGQGPKLLIQFQNNGVVDDSQLPKDRFSAERLKGVDSTLKIQPAKLEDSAVYLCASSSGDTDTQYFGPGTRLTVL.

In its sample, this clonotype was seen many times. The chain carries TRBV19 and TRBJ2-1; TRBD2 might be the D (5 bases). V lost 4 bases to trimming and J lost 10 bases, with 11 bases between them. Germline CDR1 is LNHDA and CDR2 is SQIVND (reference sequence). The CDR3 loop spans 12 amino acids. Written as DNA, the CDR3 is TGTGCCAGTAGTAGCCCCGGCGGGGAGCAGTTCTTC. The encoded protein is CASSSPGGEQFF.

This chain uses TRBV4-2 with TRBJ2-1; no firm D call. The V end was cut by 0 bases, the J end by 4 bases, with 13 bases between. The CDR3 spans 16 residues. Germline CDR1 and CDR2: LGHNA and YNFKEQ. DNA for the CDR3: TGTGCCAGCAGCCAAGACTCTGGGGATCCTTACAATGAGCAGTTCTTC. Translation: CASSQDSGDPYNEQFF.

The J gene is TRBJ2-5, the V gene TRBV5-4; TRBD2 aligns across 13 bases. The J call is uncertain, as TRBJ2-1 better fits the DNA end. Per germline, CDR1 SGHNT and CDR2 YYREEE (reference sequence). This CDR3 region has 18 residues. The CDR3 loop reads CASSPGGVLAGGRREQFF. The CDR3 nucleotides read TGTGCCAGCAGCCCGGGAGGGGTACTAGCGGGAGGGCGCCGGGAGCAGTTCTTC.

The chain employs TRBV7-9 and TRBJ2-5; 8 bases match TRBD2. The CDR3 length is 15 residues. The V segment lost 2 bases and the J segment 2 bases; nucleotides outside the gene matches: 4. The germline CDR1 and CDR2 sequences are SEHNR and FQNEAQ (reference sequence). CDR3: CASSLRLAGQETQYF. DNA for the CDR3: TGTGCCAGCAGCTTAAGATTAGCGGGGCAAGAGACCCAGTACTTC.

The J gene is TRBJ2-1, the V gene TRBV7-2; 8 bases align to TRBD2. The better agreement between TRBJ2-5 and the DNA end casts doubt on the J call. In germline, CDR1 is SGHTA, CDR2 FQGNSA. The CDR3 contains 15 residues. CDR3 loop: CASSISGMYQETQYF. The CDR3 nucleotides are TGTGCCAGCAGCATTAGCGGGATGTACCAAGAGACCCAGTACTTC.

For this clonotype: As the CDR3 is not closed by the conserved phenylalanine or tryptophan, this likely results from a read error. It is unclear where the CDR3 begins or ends on the DNA, so no DNA is shown, and the CDR3 is as TCRdb lists it. The gene calls are TRBV7-6 and TRBJ2-1; the D call in the table, TRBD1, was not verified against the DNA. The CDR3 is 19 amino acids long, termini counted. Germline-derived CDR1 and CDR2 are SGHVS and FNYEAQ. The CDR3: CASSSDFDTGTGSPLHFGN.

This clonotype was detected ten times or more. This clone may be a read error of a much larger clone one base away. The rearrangement links TRBV5-1 to TRBJ2-7; a possible D gene is TRBD2 (6 bases). The CDR3 spans 14 residues. Trimming removed 2 bases at V and 7 bases at J, with 16 bases between. Germline V gene data show CDR1 as SGHRS and CDR2 as YFSETQ. DNA of the CDR3: TGCGCCAGCAGCTTAAAGCGGGTCTACAATGAGCAGTACTTC. It specifies CASSLKRVYNEQYF.

Concerning this clonotype itself: A much more abundant neighbour one base away suggests this may be a read error. The chain uses TRBV6-2 or TRBV6-3 and TRBJ2-7, with TRBD2 matching 7 bases. Matching the DNA end better, TRBJ2-1 makes the J call doubtful. Per the germline V gene, CDR1 is MNHEY and CDR2 is SVGEGT. The CDR3 contains 14 residues. For the CDR3, the DNA is TGTGCCAGCAGTTACCGGGCTAGCGGCTACGAGCAGTTCTTC. This gives the protein CASSYRASGYEQFF.

This clonotype was observed many times. The chain combines TRBV28 with TRBJ2-6, with D unresolved. In germline, CDR1 is MDHEN, CDR2 SYDVKM. The CDR3 runs to 14 residues. V was trimmed by 8 bases and J by 7 bases, leaving 15 bases between them. Written as DNA, the CDR3 is TGTGCCAGCTTGGGTTCTAATACAGCCAACGTCCTGACTTTC. Translation gives CASLGSNTANVLTF. Looking up the rest from reference TRBV28 and TRBJ2-6 gives the full variable domain: DVKVTQSSRYLVKRTGEKVFLECVQDMDHENMFWYRQDPGLGLRLIYFSYDVKMKEKGDIPEGYSVSREKKERFSLILESASTNQTSMYLCASLGSNTANVLTFGAGSRLTVL.

J is TRBJ2-2 and V is TRBV10-3; 8 bases are a match to TRBD1. V shed 2 bases and J 5 bases; nucleotides not matched to a gene: 4. Germline V lookup: CDR1 ENHRY, CDR2 SYGVKD. This CDR3 contains 15 residues. CDR3 loop: CAISEPGGITGELFF. CDR3 in DNA: TGTGCCATCAGTGAGCCAGGGGGCATAACCGGGGAGCTGTTTTTT.

This clonotype was counted ten times or more. The V gene is TRBV28, the J gene TRBJ2-7; 8 bases are shared with TRBD2. Germline-derived CDR1 and CDR2 are MDHEN and SYDVKM. CDR3 length: 15 amino acids. The V gene end was trimmed by 2 bases and the J gene end by 4 bases; junction bases not matched to a gene: 7. The CDR3 region is CASSLTGGPEYEQYF. DNA for the CDR3: TGTGCCAGCAGTTTAACGGGGGGGCCGGAATACGAGCAGTACTTC.